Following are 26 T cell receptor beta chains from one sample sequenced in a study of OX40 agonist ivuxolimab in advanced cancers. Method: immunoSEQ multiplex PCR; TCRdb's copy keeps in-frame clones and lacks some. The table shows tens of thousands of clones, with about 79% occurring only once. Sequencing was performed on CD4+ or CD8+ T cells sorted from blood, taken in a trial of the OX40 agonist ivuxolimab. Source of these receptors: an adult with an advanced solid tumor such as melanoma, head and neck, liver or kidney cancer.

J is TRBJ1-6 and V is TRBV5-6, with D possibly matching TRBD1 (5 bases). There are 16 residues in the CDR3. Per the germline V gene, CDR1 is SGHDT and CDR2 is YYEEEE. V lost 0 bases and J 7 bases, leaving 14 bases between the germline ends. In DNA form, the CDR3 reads TGTGCCAGCAGCTTGGGGTTACGGGGCGCAAATTCACCCCTCCACTTT. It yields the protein CASSLGLRGANSPLHF.

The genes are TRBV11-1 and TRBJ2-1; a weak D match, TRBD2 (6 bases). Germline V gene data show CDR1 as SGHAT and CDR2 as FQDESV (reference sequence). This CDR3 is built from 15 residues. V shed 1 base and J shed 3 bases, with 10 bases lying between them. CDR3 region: CASSLGWGDYNEQFF. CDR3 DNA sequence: TGTGCCAGCAGCTTAGGGTGGGGGGACTACAATGAGCAGTTCTTC.

CDR3 DNA: TGCGCCAGCAGCGTTGGGGACAGGGAATCTGGGGGCTACACCTTC. Its protein product is CASSVGDRESGGYTF. The chain links TRBV5-1 to TRBJ1-2, with 9 bases lining up with TRBD1. The CDR3 covers 15 residues. After removal of 4 bases from V and 8 bases from J, the junction contained 12 bases not matched to a gene. Germline V gene data show CDR1 as SGHRS and CDR2 as YFSETQ.

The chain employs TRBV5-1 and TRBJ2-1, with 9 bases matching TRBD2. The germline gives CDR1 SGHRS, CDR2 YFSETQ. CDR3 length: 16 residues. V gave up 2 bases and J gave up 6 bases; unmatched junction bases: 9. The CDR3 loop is CASSLETSGGTNEQFF. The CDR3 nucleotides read TGCGCCAGCAGCTTAGAAACGAGCGGGGGGACCAATGAGCAGTTCTTC.

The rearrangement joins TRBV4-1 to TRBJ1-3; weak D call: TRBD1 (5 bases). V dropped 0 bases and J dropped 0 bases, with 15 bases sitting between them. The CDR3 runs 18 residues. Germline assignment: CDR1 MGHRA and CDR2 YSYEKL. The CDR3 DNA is TGCGCCAGCAGCCAAGAGGGTATCGCAGGGAGCTCTGGAAACACCATATATTTT. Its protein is CASSQEGIAGSSGNTIYF.

Here the CDR3 DNA reads TGTGCCAGCAGCTTCACCGGGACAGTCTCTGGGGCCAACGTCCTGACTTTC. It encodes CASSFTGTVSGANVLTF. The V call is TRBV7-6, the J call TRBJ2-6; 7 bases fit TRBD1. CDR1 and CDR2 (germline): SGHVS, FNYEAQ. The CDR3 totals 17 residues. V shed 3 bases and J 0 bases; nucleotides not matched to a gene: 5.

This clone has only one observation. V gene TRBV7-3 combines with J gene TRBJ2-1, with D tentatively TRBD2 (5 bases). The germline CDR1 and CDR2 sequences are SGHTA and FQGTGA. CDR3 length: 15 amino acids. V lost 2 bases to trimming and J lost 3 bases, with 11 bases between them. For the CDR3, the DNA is TGTGCCAGCAGCTTAGGGCGGGCCGACTACAATGAGCAGTTCTTC. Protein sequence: CASSLGRADYNEQFF.

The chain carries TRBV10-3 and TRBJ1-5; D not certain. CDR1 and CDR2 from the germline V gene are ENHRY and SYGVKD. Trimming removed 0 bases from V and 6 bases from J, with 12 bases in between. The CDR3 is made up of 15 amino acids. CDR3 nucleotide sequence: TGTGCCATCAGTGAGTCGGGAGTTAATGGTCAGCCCCAGCATTTT. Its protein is CAISESGVNGQPQHF.

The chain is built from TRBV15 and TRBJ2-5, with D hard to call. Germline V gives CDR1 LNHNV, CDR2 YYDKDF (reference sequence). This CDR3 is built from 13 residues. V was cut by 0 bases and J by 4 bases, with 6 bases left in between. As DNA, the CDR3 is TGTGCCACCAGCAGAGACCATGGAGAGACCCAGTACTTC. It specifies CATSRDHGETQYF.

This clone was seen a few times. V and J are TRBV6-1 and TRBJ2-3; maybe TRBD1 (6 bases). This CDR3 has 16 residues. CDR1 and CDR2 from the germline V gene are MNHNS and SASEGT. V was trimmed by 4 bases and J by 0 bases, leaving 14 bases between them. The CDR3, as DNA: TGTGCCAGCAGTGTTAACAGGGTGGGGAGCACAGATACGCAGTATTTT. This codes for CASSVNRVGSTDTQYF.

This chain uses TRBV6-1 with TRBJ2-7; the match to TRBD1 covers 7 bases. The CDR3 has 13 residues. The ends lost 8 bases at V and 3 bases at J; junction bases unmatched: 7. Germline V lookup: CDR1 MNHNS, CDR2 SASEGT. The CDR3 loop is CASARQGHYEQYF. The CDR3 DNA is TGTGCCAGCGCGCGACAGGGACACTACGAGCAGTACTTC.

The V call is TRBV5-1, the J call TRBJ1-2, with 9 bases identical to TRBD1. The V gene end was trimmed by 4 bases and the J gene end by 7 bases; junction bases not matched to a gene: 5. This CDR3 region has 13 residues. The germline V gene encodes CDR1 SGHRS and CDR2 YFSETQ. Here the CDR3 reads CASSATGGGGYTF. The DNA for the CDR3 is TGCGCCAGCAGCGCCACAGGGGGCGGTGGCTACACCTTC.

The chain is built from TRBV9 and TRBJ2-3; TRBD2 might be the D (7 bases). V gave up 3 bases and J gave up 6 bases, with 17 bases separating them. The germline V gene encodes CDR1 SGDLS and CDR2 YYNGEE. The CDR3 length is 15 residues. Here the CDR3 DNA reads TGTGCCAGCAGCGGCGAGGGGGGGCTGCACGATACGCAGTATTTT. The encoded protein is CASSGEGGLHDTQYF.

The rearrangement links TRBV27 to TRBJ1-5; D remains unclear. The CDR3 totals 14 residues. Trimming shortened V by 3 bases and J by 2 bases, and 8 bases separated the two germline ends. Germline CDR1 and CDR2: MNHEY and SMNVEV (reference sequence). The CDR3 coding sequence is TGTGCCAGCAGTTTCTCCGGGGGCAATCAGCCCCAGCATTTT. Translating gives CASSFSGGNQPQHF.

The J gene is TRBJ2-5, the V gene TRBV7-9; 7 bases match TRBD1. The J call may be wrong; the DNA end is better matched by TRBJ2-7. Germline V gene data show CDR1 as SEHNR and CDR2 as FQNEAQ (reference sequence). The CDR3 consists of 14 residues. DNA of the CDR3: TGTGCCAGCAGACAAACGACAGGGATCGACGAGCAGTACTTC. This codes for CASRQTTGIDEQYF.

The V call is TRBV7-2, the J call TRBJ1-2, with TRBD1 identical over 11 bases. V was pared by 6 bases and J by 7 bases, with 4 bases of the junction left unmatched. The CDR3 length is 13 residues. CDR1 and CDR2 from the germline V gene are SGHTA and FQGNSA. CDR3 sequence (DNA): TGTGCCAGCAGGCTGGGACAGGGGGGTGGCTACACCTTC. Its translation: CASRLGQGGGYTF.

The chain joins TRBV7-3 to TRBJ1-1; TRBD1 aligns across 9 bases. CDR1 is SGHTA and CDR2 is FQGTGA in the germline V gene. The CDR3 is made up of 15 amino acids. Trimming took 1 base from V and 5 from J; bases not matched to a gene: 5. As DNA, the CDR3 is TGTGCCAGCAGCTTAATGGACAGGGGATCGACTGAAGCTTTCTTT. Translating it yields CASSLMDRGSTEAFF.

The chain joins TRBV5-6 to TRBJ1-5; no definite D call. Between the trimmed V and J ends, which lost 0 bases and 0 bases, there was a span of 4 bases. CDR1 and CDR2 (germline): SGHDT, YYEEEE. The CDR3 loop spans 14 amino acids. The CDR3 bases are TGTGCCAGCAGCTTGGCAGGTAGCAATCAGCCCCAGCATTTT. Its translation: CASSLAGSNQPQHF. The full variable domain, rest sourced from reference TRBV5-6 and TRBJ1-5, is DAGVTQSPTHLIKTRGQQVTLRCSPKSGHDTVSWYQQALGQGPQFIFQYYEEEERQRGNFPDRFSGHQFPNYSSELNVNALLLGDSALYLCASSLAGSNQPQHFGDGTRLSIL.

Here the CDR3 DNA reads TGTGCCAGCAGCGCCGGGACAGGGTATTACAATCAGCCCCAGCATTTT. Its protein product is CASSAGTGYYNQPQHF. The chain uses TRBV5-8 and TRBJ1-5, with 9 bases aligning to TRBD1. Germline V CDR1 and CDR2: SGHTS, YDEGEE. With 4 bases clipped from V and 3 bases from J, the junction kept 8 bases outside the gene matches. This CDR3 region has 16 residues.

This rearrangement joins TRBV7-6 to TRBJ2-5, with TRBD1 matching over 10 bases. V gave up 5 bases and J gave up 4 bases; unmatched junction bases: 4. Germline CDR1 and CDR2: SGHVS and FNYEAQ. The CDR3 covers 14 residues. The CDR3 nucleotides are TGTGCCAGCAGCACGGGACAGGGGAGAGAGACCCAGTACTTC. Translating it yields CASSTGQGRETQYF.

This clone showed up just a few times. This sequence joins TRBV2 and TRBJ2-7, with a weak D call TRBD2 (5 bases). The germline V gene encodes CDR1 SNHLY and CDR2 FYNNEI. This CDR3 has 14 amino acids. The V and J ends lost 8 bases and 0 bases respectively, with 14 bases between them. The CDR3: CASLEGSPSYEQYF. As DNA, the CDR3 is TGTGCCAGCCTAGAGGGCTCGCCCTCCTACGAGCAGTACTTC.

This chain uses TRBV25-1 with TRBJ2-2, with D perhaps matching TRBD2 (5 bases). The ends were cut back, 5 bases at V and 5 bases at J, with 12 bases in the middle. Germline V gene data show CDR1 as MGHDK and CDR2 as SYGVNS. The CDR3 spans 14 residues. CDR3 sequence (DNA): TGTGCCAGCAGTCCAGAATCGGGGACCGGGGAGCTGTTTTTT. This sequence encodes CASSPESGTGELFF.

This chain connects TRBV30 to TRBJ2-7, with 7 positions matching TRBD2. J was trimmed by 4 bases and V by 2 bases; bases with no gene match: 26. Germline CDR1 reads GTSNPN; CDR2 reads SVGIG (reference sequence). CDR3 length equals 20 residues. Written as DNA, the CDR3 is TGTGCCTGGAGTTCCGCCATACTGGGACTAAGCGTCTTACAAACTTACGAGCAGTACTTC. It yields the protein CAWSSAILGLSVLQTYEQYF.

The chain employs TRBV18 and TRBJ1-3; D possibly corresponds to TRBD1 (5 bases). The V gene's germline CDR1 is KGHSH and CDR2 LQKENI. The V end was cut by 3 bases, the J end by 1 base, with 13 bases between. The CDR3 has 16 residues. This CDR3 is CASSPRDVGSGNTIYF. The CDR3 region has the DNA TGTGCCAGCTCACCCCGGGACGTTGGATCTGGAAACACCATATATTTT.

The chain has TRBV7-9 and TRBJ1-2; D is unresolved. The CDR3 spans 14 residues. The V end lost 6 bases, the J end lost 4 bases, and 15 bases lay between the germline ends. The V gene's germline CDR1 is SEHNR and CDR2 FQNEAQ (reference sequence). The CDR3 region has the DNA TGTGCCAGCAGTCCCACAACAATTTCCTATGGCTACACCTTC. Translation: CASSPTTISYGYTF.

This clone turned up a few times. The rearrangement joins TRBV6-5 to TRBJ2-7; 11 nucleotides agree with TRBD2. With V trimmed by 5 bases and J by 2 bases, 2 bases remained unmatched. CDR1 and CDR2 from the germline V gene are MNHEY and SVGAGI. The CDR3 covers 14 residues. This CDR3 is CASSPGLAAYEQYF. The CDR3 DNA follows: TGTGCCAGCAGTCCGGGACTAGCGGCCTACGAGCAGTACTTC.